The 19 T cell receptor beta chains below come from one sample, sequenced in a study of T cells after yellow fever vaccination (dated by TCRdb to about 2019). The method behind the library was 5' RACE. Sequencing was performed on an Illumina NovaSeq 6000. Using fastp at Q25 and MiXCR, TCRdb reprocessed the public reads and kept productive beta chains. Rows matching on CDR3 protein sequence are summarized as one entry with the most common DNA and genes. The sample table records about 200,000 distinct CDR3 sequences; about 3% of these occur just once. Clones ranked in the top ten supply roughly 3% of the sample. In the paper's terms, the treatment or condition label means: live attenuated yellow fever vaccine strain. The source material was CD4+ T cells sorted from PBMCs, sampled 10 days after the yellow fever booster vaccination. The origin of the receptors is a man younger than 35 who received the YFV17D yellow fever vaccine.

This clonotype was found a few times. The J gene is TRBJ1-1, the V gene TRBV20-1; 10 positions match TRBD1. The CDR3 loop spans 13 amino acids. Germline V gene sequence: CDR1 DFQATT, CDR2 SNEGSKA (reference sequence). The junction had 12 bases not matched to a gene; V was cut back by 5 bases and J by 12 bases. The CDR3 loop reads CSAGKGRDRGPFF. The CDR3 coding sequence is TGCAGTGCTGGCAAAGGGAGGGACAGGGGCCCTTTCTTT.

This clonotype was seen at least ten times. V and J are TRBV9 and TRBJ1-3; no firm D call. Between the trimmed V and J ends, which lost 0 bases and 1 base, there was a span of 14 bases. Germline CDR1 is SGDLS and CDR2 is YYNGEE. CDR3 length equals 17 residues. The CDR3 DNA reads TGTGCCAGCAGCGTAGGTTCGGGTGTAATGTCTGGAAACACCATATATTTT. Its translation is CASSVGSGVMSGNTIYF.

This clonotype occurred many times. The chain joins TRBV7-2 to TRBJ1-3, with D unresolved. The CDR3 is 13 amino acids. Looked up from germline, CDR1 is SGHTA and CDR2 is FQGNSA. Trimming pared 5 bases from V and 2 bases from J, leaving 7 bases between. The CDR3 nucleotides are TGTGCCAGCAGCCCGAGACCTGGAAACACCATATATTTT. Translated, it gives CASSPRPGNTIYF.

This clonotype was seen repeatedly, ten times or more. The rearrangement links TRBV15 to TRBJ2-5, with D possibly matching TRBD2 (5 bases). This CDR3 is 18 amino acids long. CDR1 is LNHNV and CDR2 is YYDKDF in the germline V gene (reference sequence). The V gene lost 1 base and the J gene lost 0 bases, with 18 bases spanning the gap. DNA of the CDR3: TGTGCCACCAGCAGAGCTAGCCCGGCGATCTGGTACCAAGAGACCCAGTACTTC. As protein: CATSRASPAIWYQETQYF.

Many counts were recorded for this clonotype. V gene TRBV5-8 combines with J gene TRBJ2-1; 8 bases fit TRBD2. This CDR3 contains 19 residues. Germline CDR1 and CDR2: SGHTS and YDEGEE. V shed 4 bases, J shed 0 bases, and the junction held 15 bases outside the gene matches. DNA for the CDR3: TGTGCCAGCAGCACTCAGCTGGCTAGCGGGTTGAGCTCCTACAATGAGCAGTTCTTC. This sequence encodes CASSTQLASGLSSYNEQFF.

This clonotype was seen more than once but under ten times. The chain uses TRBV5-4 and TRBJ2-3; TRBD2 is a possible D gene (5 bases). Germline V lookup: CDR1 SGHNT, CDR2 YYREEE (reference sequence). The V end lost 4 bases, the J end lost 5 bases, and 14 bases lay between the germline ends. The CDR3 spans 14 residues. The CDR3 loop is CASSPDYIGDTQYF. DNA for the CDR3: TGTGCCAGCAGCCCCGACTACATTGGAGATACGCAGTATTTT.

CDR3 region: CASSSSGTRNYGYTF. In DNA, the CDR3 is TGTGCCAGCAGTTCCTCCGGGACACGAAACTATGGCTACACCTTC. This rearrangement joins TRBV12-3 or TRBV12-4 to TRBJ1-2, with D possibly matching TRBD1 (6 bases). The CDR3 has 15 residues. The V gene lost 4 bases and the J gene lost 2 bases, with 14 bases spanning the gap.

This clonotype was detected a few times. The genes are TRBV6-5 and TRBJ2-5, with TRBD2 matching over 8 bases. CDR3 length: 16 residues. After removal of 2 bases from V and 0 bases from J, the junction contained 5 bases not matched to a gene. Germline CDR1 MNHEY, CDR2 SVGAGI. In DNA, the CDR3 is TGTGCCAGCAGTTACGTGGCGGGGGGCGACCAAGAGACCCAGTACTTC. Its protein product is CASSYVAGGDQETQYF.

This clonotype was seen a handful of times. The chain recombines TRBV20-1 with TRBJ1-1; weak D call: TRBD1 (6 bases). Trimming took off 5 bases at V and 4 bases at J, with 14 bases between the two ends. The CDR3 consists of 13 residues. CDR1 DFQATT and CDR2 SNEGSKA come from the germline V gene (reference sequence). CDR3 protein: CSALDGTITEAFF. In DNA form, the CDR3 reads TGCAGTGCTTTGGACGGGACAATCACTGAAGCTTTCTTT.

The sample holds many counts of this clonotype. The rearrangement joins TRBV5-1 to TRBJ2-5; D is perhaps TRBD2 (5 bases). CDR1 is SGHRS and CDR2 is YFSETQ in the germline V gene. V lost 0 bases to trimming and J lost 2 bases, with 11 bases between them. This CDR3 has 15 amino acids. CDR3 sequence: CASSLDGRGQETQYF. The CDR3, as DNA: TGCGCCAGCAGCTTGGACGGCAGAGGGCAAGAGACCCAGTACTTC.

The rearrangement joins TRBV3-1 to TRBJ2-7, with 7 bases aligning to TRBD2. Germline V gene data show CDR1 as LGHDT and CDR2 as YNNKEL (reference sequence). This CDR3 has 15 amino acids. The junction had 9 bases not matched to a gene; V was cut back by 1 base and J by 6 bases. The CDR3 DNA sequence: TGTGCCAGCAGCCAAGCCGGGGGGAGCCAAGGCGAGCAGTACTTC. Its protein is CASSQAGGSQGEQYF.

This chain links TRBV7-2 with TRBJ2-7; D is perhaps TRBD2 (6 bases). Trimming left V 2 bases short and J 3 bases short, with 11 bases between. This CDR3 is built from 14 residues. Germline-derived CDR1 and CDR2 are SGHTA and FQGNSA. Written as DNA, the CDR3 is TGTGCCAGCAGCTTACTGGACTATTACTACGAGCAGTACTTC. It yields the protein CASSLLDYYYEQYF.

This clonotype was counted at least ten times. This chain joins TRBV7-2 and TRBJ2-5; D gene uncertain. Per germline, CDR1 SGHTA and CDR2 FQGNSA. The V gene lost 2 bases and the J gene lost 4 bases, with 14 bases spanning the gap. This CDR3 contains 15 residues. The CDR3 sequence: CASSLRATTRETQYF. Written as DNA, the CDR3 is TGTGCCAGCAGCTTAAGGGCCACCACCAGAGAGACCCAGTACTTC.

The sample holds a few counts of this clonotype. The chain uses TRBV7-2 and TRBJ1-2; 9 bases align to TRBD1. Looked up from germline, CDR1 is SGHTA and CDR2 is FQGNSA. J gave up 5 bases and V 7 bases, and 5 bases lay outside the gene matches. CDR3 length: 13 amino acids. CDR3 bases: TGTGCCAGCACCACCGGGACAGGGTATGGCTACACCTTC. Its translation is CASTTGTGYGYTF.

This clonotype appeared a few times. The chain couples TRBV19 to TRBJ2-3, with 9 positions matching TRBD1. Germline lookup yields CDR1 LNHDA and CDR2 SQIVND (reference sequence). This CDR3 comprises 16 residues. Trimming cost V 6 bases and J 0 bases; bases outside gene matches: 7. Here the CDR3 DNA reads TGTGCCAGTAGACCACAGGGGGCGAGAAGCACAGATACGCAGTATTTT. Protein product: CASRPQGARSTDTQYF.

The sample holds a few counts of this clonotype. The chain uses TRBV3-1 and TRBJ2-5; D is uncertain. Deletions cut 6 bases from V and 5 bases from J, with 19 bases between. CDR3 size: 15 residues. Germline V gene lookup returns CDR1 LGHDT and CDR2 YNNKEL (reference sequence). CDR3 sequence reads: CASSSSGRRTETQYF. The CDR3 nucleotides are TGTGCCAGCAGTTCTAGTGGACGGAGAACTGAGACCCAGTACTTC.

This clonotype was counted many times. The chain is built from TRBV6-2 or TRBV6-3 and TRBJ2-7; D remains ambiguous. The CDR3 has 12 amino acids. The germline CDR1 and CDR2 sequences are MNHEY and SVGEGT. V shed 3 bases and J shed 2 bases, with 5 bases lying between them. CDR3 residues: CASSYPAYEQYF. CDR3 in DNA: TGTGCCAGCAGTTATCCGGCCTACGAGCAGTACTTC.

At least ten counts were recorded for this clonotype. The chain links TRBV20-1 to TRBJ2-3, with 11 bases that match TRBD2. V dropped 1 base and J dropped 0; count of bases not matched to a gene: 6. The length of the CDR3 is 17 residues. In germline, CDR1 is DFQATT, CDR2 SNEGSKA (reference sequence). This chain's CDR3 is CSARVIGTSGSTDTQYF. The CDR3, as DNA: TGCAGTGCTAGAGTGATTGGGACTAGCGGTAGCACAGATACGCAGTATTTT.

This clonotype was observed many times. V is TRBV5-6 and J is TRBJ2-6; D is undetermined. Between the trimmed V and J ends, which lost 0 bases and 0 bases, there was a span of 4 bases. This CDR3 is 15 amino acids long. CDR1 SGHDT and CDR2 YYEEEE come from the germline V gene. For the CDR3, the DNA is TGTGCCAGCAGCTTGGGGACCTCTGGGGCCAACGTCCTGACTTTC. Protein product: CASSLGTSGANVLTF.